This T cell receptor (beta chain) originates from a study of cytomegalovirus exposure and HLA in healthy donors. Study findings and constraints: Specific recognition of CMV antigens was confirmed in vitro for three chains (all CMV-associated). Segments of the TCR beta V type were, in most cases, productive about 90% or about 30% of the time in an earlier analysis. Cytomegalovirus status, reportedly, was diagnosed with high specificity and sensitivity by the classifier. An Asian-associated ancestry cluster reportedly showed fewer N-insertions than the roughly 700-donor mean in a later analysis.

PCR primers comprised 60 Vbeta and 13 Jbeta primers. Clones were sequenced by immunoSEQ multiplex PCR, and TCRdb holds only the in-frame ones, with some missing. The data hold approximately 280,000 clones, with 85% to 90% observed a single time. As for this clone: Its cognate antigen is unknown.

Sequencing used PBMCs. The clonotype comes from a woman aged 18 to 35 in good health and CMV-seronegative.

The CDR3 sequence: CASSISGVAYEQYF. In nucleotides, the CDR3 is TGTGCCAGCAGCATTAGCGGGGTGGCCTACGAGCAGTACTTC. The chain recombines TRBV7-6 with TRBJ2-7, with 8 bases fitting TRBD2. The CDR3 has 14 amino acids. Germline V gene data show CDR1 as SGHVS and CDR2 as FNYEAQ. The ends lost 5 bases at V and 2 bases at J; junction bases unmatched: 5.